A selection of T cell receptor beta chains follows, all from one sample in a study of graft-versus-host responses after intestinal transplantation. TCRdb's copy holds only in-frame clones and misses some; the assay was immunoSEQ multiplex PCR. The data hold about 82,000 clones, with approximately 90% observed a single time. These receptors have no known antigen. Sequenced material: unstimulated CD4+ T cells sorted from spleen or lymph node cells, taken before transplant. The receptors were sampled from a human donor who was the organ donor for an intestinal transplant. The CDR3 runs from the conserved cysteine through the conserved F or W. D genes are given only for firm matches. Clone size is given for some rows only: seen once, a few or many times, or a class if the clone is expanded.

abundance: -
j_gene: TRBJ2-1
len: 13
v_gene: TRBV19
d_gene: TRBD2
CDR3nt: TGTGCCAGTAGTACGGGCGGGAGCTCTGAGCAGTTCTTC
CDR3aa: CASSTGGSSEQFF

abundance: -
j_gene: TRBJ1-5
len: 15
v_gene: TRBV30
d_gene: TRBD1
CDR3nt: TGTGCCTGGAGTGGAGGACAGGAGTTTGGTCAGCCCCAGCATTTT
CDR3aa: CAWSGGQEFGQPQHF

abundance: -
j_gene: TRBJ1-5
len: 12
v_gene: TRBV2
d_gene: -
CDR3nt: TGTGCCAGCAGTGTTCTACTTCAGCCCCAGCATTTT
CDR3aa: CASSVLLQPQHF

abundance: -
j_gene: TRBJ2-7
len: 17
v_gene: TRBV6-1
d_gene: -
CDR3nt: TGTGCCAGCAGTGAAGCTTTGGTCCTAAGAAGTTCCTACGAGCAGTACTTC
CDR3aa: CASSEALVLRSSYEQYF

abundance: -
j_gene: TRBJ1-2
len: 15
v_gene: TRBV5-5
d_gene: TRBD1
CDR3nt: TGTGCCAGCAGCATGCGACAGGGCGACTCCTATGGCTACACCTTC
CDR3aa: CASSMRQGDSYGYTF

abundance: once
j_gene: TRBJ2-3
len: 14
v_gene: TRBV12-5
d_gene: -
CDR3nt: TGTGCTAGTGGTTTGGGGACAGGCACAGATACGCAGTATTTT
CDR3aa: CASGLGTGTDTQYF

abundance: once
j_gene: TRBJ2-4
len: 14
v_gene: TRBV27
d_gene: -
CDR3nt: TGTGCCAGCAGTTTGACACGACAGCAAAACATTCAGTACTTC
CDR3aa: CASSLTRQQNIQYF

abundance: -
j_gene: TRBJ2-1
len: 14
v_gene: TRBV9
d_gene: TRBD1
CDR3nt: TGTGCCAGCGGGCCCGGGACAGGGTACAATGAGCAGTTCTTC
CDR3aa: CASGPGTGYNEQFF

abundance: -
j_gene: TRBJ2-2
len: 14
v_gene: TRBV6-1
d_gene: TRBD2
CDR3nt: TGTGCCAGCAGAGCGGGGACGGTAACCGGGGAGCTGTTTTTT
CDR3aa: CASRAGTVTGELFF

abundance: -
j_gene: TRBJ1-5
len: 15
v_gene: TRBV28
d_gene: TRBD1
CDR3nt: TGTGCCAGCAGCGATAGGACAGGGGGTAATCAGCCCCAGCATTTT
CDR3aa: CASSDRTGGNQPQHF

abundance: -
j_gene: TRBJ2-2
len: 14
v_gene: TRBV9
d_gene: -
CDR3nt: TGTGCCAGCAGCGTATCGAGCGGCACCGGGGAGCTGTTTTTT
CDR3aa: CASSVSSGTGELFF

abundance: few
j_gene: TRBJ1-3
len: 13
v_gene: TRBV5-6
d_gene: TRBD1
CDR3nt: TGTGCCAGCAGCATACAGGGGGGAAACACCATATATTTT
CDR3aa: CASSIQGGNTIYF

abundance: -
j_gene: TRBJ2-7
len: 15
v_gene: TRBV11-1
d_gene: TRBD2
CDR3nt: TGTGCCAGCAGTGCCTCGGGACTAGCGGTTTACGAGCAGTACTTC
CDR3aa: CASSASGLAVYEQYF

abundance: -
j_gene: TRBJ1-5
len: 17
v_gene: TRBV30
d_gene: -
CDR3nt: TGTGCCTGGAGTTCGGGGGGGGGACTGAATAGCAATCAGCCCCAGCATTTT
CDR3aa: CAWSSGGGLNSNQPQHF

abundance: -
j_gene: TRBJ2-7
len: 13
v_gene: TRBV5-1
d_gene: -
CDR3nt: TGCGCCAGCAGCTTTGAGGGTACCTACGAGCAGTACTTC
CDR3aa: CASSFEGTYEQYF

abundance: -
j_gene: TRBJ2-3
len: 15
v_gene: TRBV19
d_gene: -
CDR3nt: TGTGCCAGTAGTATCGGGGGTGTCCCCACAGATACGCAGTATTTT
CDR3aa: CASSIGGVPTDTQYF

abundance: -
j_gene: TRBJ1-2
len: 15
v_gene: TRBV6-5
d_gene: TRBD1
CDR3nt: TGTGCCAGCAGTTACATGGGACAGGGAAACTATGGCTACACCTTC
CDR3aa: CASSYMGQGNYGYTF

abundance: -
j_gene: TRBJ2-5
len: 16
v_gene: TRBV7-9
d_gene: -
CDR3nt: TGTGCCAGCAGCGCAGAACGAGGCACCTTAGAAGAGACCCAGTACTTC
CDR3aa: CASSAERGTLEETQYF

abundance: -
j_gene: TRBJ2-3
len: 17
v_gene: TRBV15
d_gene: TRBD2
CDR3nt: TGTGCCACCAGCAGAGTCGTGTCGGCGGGGGGCACAGATACGCAGTATTTT
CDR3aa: CATSRVVSAGGTDTQYF

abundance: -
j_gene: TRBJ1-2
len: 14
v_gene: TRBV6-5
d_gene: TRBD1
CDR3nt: TGTGCCAGCAGTTCACCGGGACAGGGTTTTGGCTACACCTTC
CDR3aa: CASSSPGQGFGYTF

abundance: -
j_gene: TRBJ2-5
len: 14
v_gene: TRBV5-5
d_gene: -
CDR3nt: TGTGCCAGCAGCTCCCGGGGTGTTGATGAGACCCAGTACTTC
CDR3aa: CASSSRGVDETQYF

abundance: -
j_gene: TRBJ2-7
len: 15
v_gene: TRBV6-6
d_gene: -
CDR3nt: TGTGCCAGCAGGGGAACAGGAGGGGAGACCCACGAGCAGTACTTC
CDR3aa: CASRGTGGETHEQYF

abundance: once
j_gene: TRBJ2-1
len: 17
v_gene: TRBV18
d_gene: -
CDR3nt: TGTGCCAGCTCACCGCCGAGAGGTGTAGGCACCTACAATGAGCAGTTCTTC
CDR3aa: CASSPPRGVGTYNEQFF

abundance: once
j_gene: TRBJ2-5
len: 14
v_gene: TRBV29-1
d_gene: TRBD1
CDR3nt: TGCAGCGAGCGTGAGGGGGACAGGGAAGAGACCCAGTACTTC
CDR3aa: CSEREGDREETQYF

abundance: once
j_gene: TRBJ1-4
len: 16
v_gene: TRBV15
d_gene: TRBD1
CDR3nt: TGTGCCACCAGCAGAGTGGTTGGGACAGGGCCTGAAAAACTGTTTTTT
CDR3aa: CATSRVVGTGPEKLFF

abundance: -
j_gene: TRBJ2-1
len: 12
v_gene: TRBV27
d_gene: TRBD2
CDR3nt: TGTGCCAGCAGTTTAGCGGGAGGTGAGCAGTTCTTC
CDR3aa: CASSLAGGEQFF

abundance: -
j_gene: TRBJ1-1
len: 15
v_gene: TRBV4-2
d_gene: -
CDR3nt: TGTGCCAGCAGCCAAGATCTACGGGGGGCCACTGAAGCTTTCTTT
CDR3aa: CASSQDLRGATEAFF

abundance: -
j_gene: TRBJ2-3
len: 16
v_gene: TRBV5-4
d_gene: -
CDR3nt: TGTGCCAGCAGCTTGTATTTCTCGGGGGGCGGAGATACGCAGTATTTT
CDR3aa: CASSLYFSGGGDTQYF

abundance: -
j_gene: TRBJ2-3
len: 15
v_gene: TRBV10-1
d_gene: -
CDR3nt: TGCGCCAGCAGTGAGTCGAAGGGGGGCACAGATACGCAGTATTTT
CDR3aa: CASSESKGGTDTQYF

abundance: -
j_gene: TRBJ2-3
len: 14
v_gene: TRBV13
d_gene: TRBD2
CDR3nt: TGTGCCAGCAGCTTACTAAGCGGGAGGGTGACGCAGTATTTT
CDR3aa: CASSLLSGRVTQYF

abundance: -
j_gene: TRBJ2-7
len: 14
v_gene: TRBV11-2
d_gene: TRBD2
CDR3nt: TGTGCCAGCAGCTTAGTCCTAGCGGGACGCGAGCAGTACTTC
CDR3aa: CASSLVLAGREQYF

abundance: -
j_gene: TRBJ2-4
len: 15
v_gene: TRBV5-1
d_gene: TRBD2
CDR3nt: TGCGCCAGCAGCTTAGGCAGCGGGGGGGTAAACATTCAGTACTTC
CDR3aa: CASSLGSGGVNIQYF

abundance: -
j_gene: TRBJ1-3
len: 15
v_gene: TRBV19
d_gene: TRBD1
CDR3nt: TGTGCCAGTGTCCGGGACAGACTCTCTGGAAACACCATATATTTT
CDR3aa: CASVRDRLSGNTIYF

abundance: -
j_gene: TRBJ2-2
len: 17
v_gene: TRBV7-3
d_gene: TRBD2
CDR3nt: TGTGCCAGCAGCTTAATATCTAGCGGGAGGAACACCGGGGAGCTGTTTTTT
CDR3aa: CASSLISSGRNTGELFF

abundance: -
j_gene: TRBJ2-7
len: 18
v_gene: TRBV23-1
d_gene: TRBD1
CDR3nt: TGCGCCAGCAGTCCCAACCGACCTACGGACAGGTCCGCCTACGAGCAGTACTTC
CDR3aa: CASSPNRPTDRSAYEQYF

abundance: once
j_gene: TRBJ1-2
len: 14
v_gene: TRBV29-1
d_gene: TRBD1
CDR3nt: TGCAGCGTTGTTAGACAGGGGGTTAACTATGGCTACACCTTC
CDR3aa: CSVVRQGVNYGYTF

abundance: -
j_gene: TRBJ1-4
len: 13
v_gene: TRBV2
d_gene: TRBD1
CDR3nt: TGTGCCAGCACCGAAAGGGACAGGGGTAAACTGTTTTTT
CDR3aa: CASTERDRGKLFF

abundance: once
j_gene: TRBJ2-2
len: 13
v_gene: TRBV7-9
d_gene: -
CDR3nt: TGTGCCAGCAGCCTCAGGTCCCCCGGGGAGCTGTTTTTT
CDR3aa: CASSLRSPGELFF

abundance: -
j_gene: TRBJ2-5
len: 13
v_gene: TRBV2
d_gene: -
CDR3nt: TGTGCCAGCAGTGAATGGGCCCAAGAGACCCAGTACTTC
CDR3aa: CASSEWAQETQYF

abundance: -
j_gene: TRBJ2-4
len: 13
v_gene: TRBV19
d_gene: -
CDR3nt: TGTGCCAGTAGTACCGGACAGTATGACATTCAGTACTTC
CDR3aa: CASSTGQYDIQYF

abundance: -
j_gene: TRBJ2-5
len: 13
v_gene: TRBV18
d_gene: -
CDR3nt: TGTGCCAGCTCTGCCGACTGGAAAGAGACCCAGTACTTC
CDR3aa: CASSADWKETQYF